Listed below are T cell receptor beta chains from one sample, sequenced in a study of blood T cell repertoires in COVID-19. Profiling relied on immunoSEQ multiplex PCR, and the TCRdb table lists in-frame clones only, not all of them. The sample lists fewer than 400,000 clones; 80% to 90% were seen once. The sequencing sample was made of PBMCs or T cells enriched from blood (not recorded which). These TCRs come from a man aged 25 to 40 who had recovered from COVID-19. Both conserved end residues are part of each CDR3.

CASSPKPRYF,10,TRBV7-9
CASSSGGSGGDTGELFF,17,TRBV7-8
CASSKEVGQGIQETQYF,17,TRBV21-1
CASSAPGQELPYGYTF,16,TRBV6-1
CASGAPWFYEQYF,13,TRBV7-9
CASSPRTGFYEKLFF,15,TRBV14
CASSSRTGNDYGYTF,15,TRBV5-1
CASSYRPGSANYGYTF,16,TRBV5-5
CASRPTGGGYTF,12,TRBV12-3/TRBV12-4
CASSSRTSGGPGTGELFF,18,TRBV7-9
CASSVPFGPRSTSGANVLTF,20,TRBV9
CASSPRGRVDDGYTF,15,TRBV18
CASSLYPPQGARGNEQFF,18,TRBV27
CASRRDSHQETQYF,14,TRBV5-1
CASSPEGTEGNTIYF,15,TRBV5-8
CASSELLAGGCEQYF,15,TRBV10-1
CASSHRSARAAGYTF,15,TRBV4-1
CASSVNRGGSGNTIYF,16,TRBV6-1
CASETGGSETQYF,13,TRBV5-6
CASSRGTGKGYEQYF,15,TRBV7-6
CASQQTGRGYEQYF,14,TRBV6-5
CASSEGLAGGSTDTQYF,17,TRBV6-1
CASSGQGSEPLHF,13,TRBV2
CASRGTGHNTGELFF,15,TRBV25-1
CASSFDKTSGSLADTQYF,18,TRBV27
CASSFLFGTGFGNTEAFF,18,TRBV7-9
CATSRGTAGGREKLFF,16,TRBV15
CATSLAGGRNNEQFF,15,TRBV24-1
CASSETRPGDGYNEQFF,17,TRBV5-1
CASKLAGDDGYTF,13,TRBV5-1
CATSRAAMREQYF,13,TRBV15
CASSQSGGGSTDTQYF,16,TRBV3-1/TRBV3-2
CASSHRTGVGEKLFF,15,TRBV3-1/TRBV3-2
CASSVAASGGLETQYF,16,TRBV9
CASSLLAGGRGEQFF,15,TRBV27
CASNTRGLDYGYTF,14,TRBV2
CASGKRRVNTEAFF,14,TRBV6-5
CASSPPNRAQPQHF,14,TRBV7-9
CASSLAGTGNTDTQYF,16,TRBV7-2
CASSDGRVTLETQYF,15,TRBV2
CASSPLRGGDYNSPLHF,17,TRBV7-2
CASSQQGSYEQYF,13,TRBV4-1
CASSELLAGFQETQYF,16,TRBV2
CASSPGQGAGYTF,13,TRBV7-3
CASTLFGTGYNEQFF,15,TRBV6-5
CASSDSGGSGTDTQYF,16,TRBV6-4
CASGAGSNTEAFF,13,TRBV5-6
CASSVEQGETQYF,13,TRBV7-2
CASSQDAGGILVGVDEKLFF,20,TRBV4-3
CASSVSPNEKLFF,13,TRBV5-1